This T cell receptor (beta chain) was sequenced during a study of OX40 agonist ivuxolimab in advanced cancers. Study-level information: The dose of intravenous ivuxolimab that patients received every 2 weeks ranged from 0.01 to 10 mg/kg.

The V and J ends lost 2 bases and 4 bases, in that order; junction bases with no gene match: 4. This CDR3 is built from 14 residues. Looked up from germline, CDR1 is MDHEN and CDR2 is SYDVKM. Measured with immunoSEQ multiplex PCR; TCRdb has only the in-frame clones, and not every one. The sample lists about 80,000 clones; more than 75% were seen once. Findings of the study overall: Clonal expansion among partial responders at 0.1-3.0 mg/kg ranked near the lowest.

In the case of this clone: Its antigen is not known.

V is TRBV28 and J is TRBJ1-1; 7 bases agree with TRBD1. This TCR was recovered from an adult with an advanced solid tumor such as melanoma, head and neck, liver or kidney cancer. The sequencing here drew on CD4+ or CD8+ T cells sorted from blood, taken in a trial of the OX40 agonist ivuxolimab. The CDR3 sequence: CASSLNRGFTEAFF. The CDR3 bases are TGTGCCAGCAGTTTAAACAGGGGTTTCACTGAAGCTTTCTTT.